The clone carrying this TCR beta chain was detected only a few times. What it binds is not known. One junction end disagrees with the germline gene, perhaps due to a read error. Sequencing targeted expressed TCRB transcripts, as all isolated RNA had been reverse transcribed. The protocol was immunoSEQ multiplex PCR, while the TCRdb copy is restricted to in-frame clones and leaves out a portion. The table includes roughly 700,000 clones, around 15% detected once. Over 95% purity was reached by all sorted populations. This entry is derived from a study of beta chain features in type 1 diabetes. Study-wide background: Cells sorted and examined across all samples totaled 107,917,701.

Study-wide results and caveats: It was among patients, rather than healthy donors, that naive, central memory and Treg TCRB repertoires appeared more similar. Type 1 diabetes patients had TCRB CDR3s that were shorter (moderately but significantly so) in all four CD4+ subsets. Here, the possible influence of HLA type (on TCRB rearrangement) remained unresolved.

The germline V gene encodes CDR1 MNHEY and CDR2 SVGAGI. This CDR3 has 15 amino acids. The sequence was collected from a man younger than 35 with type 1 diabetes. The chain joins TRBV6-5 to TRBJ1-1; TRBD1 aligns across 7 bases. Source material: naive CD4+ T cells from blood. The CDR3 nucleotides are TGTGCCATCAGTGGAGGGGGACAGCTGAACACTGAAGCTTTCTTT. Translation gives CAISGGGQLNTEAFF.